These T cell receptor beta chains were read from a single sample in a study of blood T cell repertoires in COVID-19. The assay was immunoSEQ multiplex PCR, and TCRdb's table has in-frame clones only and misses some. The profile shows 150,000 to 200,000 clones, almost 85% of them singletons. Sample: peripheral blood. The receptor source for this set is an elderly woman with acute or convalescent COVID-19. Each CDR3 is given with its conserved first and last residue. Fields, in order: V gene, D gene, clone size, J gene, CDR3 protein, CDR3 DNA. The D gene is left open where the match is weak. Some rows have no size entry. The others give once, few or many, or a class for an expanded clone.

TRBV30	NA	NA	TRBJ2-1	CAWSFLIANEQFF	TGTGCCTGGAGTTTTCTGATAGCTAATGAGCAGTTCTTC
TRBV10-3	TRBD2	NA	TRBJ2-1	CAISGGLAGHNEQFF	TGTGCCATCAGTGGGGGACTAGCGGGACACAATGAGCAGTTCTTC
TRBV29-1	NA	NA	TRBJ2-1	CSVEDTGGTGYNEQFF	TGCAGCGTTGAAGATACGGGAGGGACAGGGTACAATGAGCAGTTCTTC
TRBV7-2	NA	NA	TRBJ2-2	CASSLMAPTGELFF	TGTGCCAGCAGCTTAATGGCACCGACCGGGGAGCTGTTTTTT
TRBV9	NA	NA	TRBJ1-2	CASSVGERYGYTF	TGTGCCAGCAGCGTAGGGGAGCGCTATGGCTACACCTTC
TRBV10-3	TRBD2	NA	TRBJ2-7	CAISSTSGDSYEQYF	TGTGCCATCAGCAGCACTAGCGGGGACTCCTACGAGCAGTACTTC
TRBV3-1/TRBV3-2	TRBD2	few	TRBJ2-1	CASSQAGAGGPYNEQFF	TGTGCCAGCAGCCAAGCGGGAGCGGGAGGGCCCTACAATGAGCAGTTCTTC
TRBV19	NA	NA	TRBJ1-1	CASSIDGPRTEAFF	TGTGCCAGTAGTATAGATGGTCCGAGAACTGAAGCTTTCTTT
TRBV18	NA	once	TRBJ2-3	CASSPPGSSTDTQYF	TGTGCCAGCTCACCCCCGGGATCTAGCACAGATACGCAGTATTTT
TRBV4-2	NA	NA	TRBJ2-2	CASSHTSGAGELFF	TGTGCCAGCAGCCATACGAGCGGCGCCGGGGAGCTGTTTTTT